The rows below give T cell receptor beta chains drawn from one sample of a study of OX40 agonist ivuxolimab in advanced cancers. Some clones are missing from TCRdb's copy, which holds only in-frame ones; the method was immunoSEQ multiplex PCR. Of tens of thousands of clones detected, around 85% appear once; the ten largest clones hold about 1.9%. The specimen was CD4+ or CD8+ T cells sorted from blood, collected in a trial of the OX40 agonist ivuxolimab. The receptors originated from an adult with an advanced solid tumor such as melanoma, head and neck, liver or kidney cancer. Both conserved end residues are trimmed from each CDR3. The order of the fields is J gene, V gene, CDR3 protein.

j_call: TRBJ2-7
v_call: TRBV6-6
cdr3_aa: ASSYPYSEQY

j_call: TRBJ2-7
v_call: TRBV6-1
cdr3_aa: ASSAVINEVYEQY

j_call: TRBJ2-7
v_call: TRBV5-1
cdr3_aa: ASSLEPTSSYEQY

j_call: TRBJ1-1
v_call: TRBV16
cdr3_aa: ASSQWGGGEAF

j_call: TRBJ1-4
v_call: TRBV10-3
cdr3_aa: AAGGTASEKLF

j_call: TRBJ2-5
v_call: TRBV28
cdr3_aa: ASSPHGTGGETQY

j_call: TRBJ2-1
v_call: TRBV18
cdr3_aa: ASSPGTSLNEQF

j_call: TRBJ2-7
v_call: TRBV28
cdr3_aa: ASSLRRTYEQY

j_call: TRBJ1-4
v_call: TRBV19
cdr3_aa: ASSDVANEKLF

j_call: TRBJ2-7
v_call: TRBV7-2
cdr3_aa: ASSERESYEQY

j_call: TRBJ2-7
v_call: TRBV6-6
cdr3_aa: ASTRGGPDEQY

j_call: TRBJ2-1
v_call: TRBV28
cdr3_aa: ASRPGTRTSEQF

j_call: TRBJ2-7
v_call: TRBV15
cdr3_aa: ATSRDIARSGEQY

j_call: TRBJ2-1
v_call: TRBV4-1
cdr3_aa: ASSLNRRYNEQF

j_call: TRBJ2-1
v_call: TRBV10-3
cdr3_aa: AISERGAGSRDEQF

j_call: TRBJ2-5
v_call: TRBV15
cdr3_aa: ATSRIRGQETQY

j_call: TRBJ1-4
v_call: TRBV4-3
cdr3_aa: ASSQEGRGNEKLF

j_call: TRBJ2-3
v_call: TRBV4-2
cdr3_aa: ASCLAGVDTQY

j_call: TRBJ1-2
v_call: TRBV5-6
cdr3_aa: ASSLVQGDGYT

j_call: TRBJ2-5
v_call: TRBV28
cdr3_aa: ASSRRGAPQETQY

j_call: TRBJ2-7
v_call: TRBV6-6
cdr3_aa: ASSYRASRLSYEQY

j_call: TRBJ2-5
v_call: TRBV30
cdr3_aa: AWSKLSGNLQETQY

j_call: TRBJ2-3
v_call: TRBV10-1
cdr3_aa: ASSDRIGDTQY

j_call: TRBJ1-2
v_call: TRBV6-4
cdr3_aa: ASSAGLGYGYT

j_call: TRBJ2-5
v_call: TRBV7-2
cdr3_aa: ASSKPGRAETQY

j_call: TRBJ1-6
v_call: TRBV7-9
cdr3_aa: ASSPGQLAPSPLH

j_call: TRBJ2-7
v_call: TRBV9
cdr3_aa: ASSAGSGTGTYEQY

j_call: TRBJ1-1
v_call: TRBV4-1
cdr3_aa: ASSSDRWDTEAF

j_call: TRBJ1-4
v_call: TRBV6-5
cdr3_aa: ASSLRRGGEKLF

j_call: TRBJ2-4
v_call: TRBV19
cdr3_aa: ASSPVGGGGIQY

j_call: TRBJ1-1
v_call: TRBV6-1
cdr3_aa: ASSEDVGAGKTEAF

j_call: TRBJ2-1
v_call: TRBV11-1
cdr3_aa: ASSRVTSGRHEQF